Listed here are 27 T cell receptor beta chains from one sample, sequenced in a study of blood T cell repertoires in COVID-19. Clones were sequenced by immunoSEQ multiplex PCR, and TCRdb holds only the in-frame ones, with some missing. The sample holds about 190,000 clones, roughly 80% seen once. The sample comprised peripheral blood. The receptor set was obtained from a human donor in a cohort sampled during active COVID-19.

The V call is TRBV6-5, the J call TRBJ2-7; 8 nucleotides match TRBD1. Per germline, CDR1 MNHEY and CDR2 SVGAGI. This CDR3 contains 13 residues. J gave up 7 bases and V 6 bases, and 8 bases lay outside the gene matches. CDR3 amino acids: CASRTGTGKEQYV. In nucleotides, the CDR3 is TGTGCCAGCAGGACCGGGACAGGCAAAGAGCAGTACGTC.

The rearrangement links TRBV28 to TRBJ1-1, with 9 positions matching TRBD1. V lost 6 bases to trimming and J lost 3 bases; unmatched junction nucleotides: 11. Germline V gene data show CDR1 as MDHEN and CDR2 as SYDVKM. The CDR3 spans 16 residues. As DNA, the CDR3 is TGTGCCAGCAGACGCTACACCGGGACAGGGTACACTGAAGCTTTCTTT. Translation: CASRRYTGTGYTEAFF.

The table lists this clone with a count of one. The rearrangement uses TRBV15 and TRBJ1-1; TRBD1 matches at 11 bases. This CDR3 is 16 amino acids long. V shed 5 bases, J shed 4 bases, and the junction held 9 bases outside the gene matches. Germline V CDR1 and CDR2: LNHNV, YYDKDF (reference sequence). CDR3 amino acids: CATSPWAGTGGTEAFF. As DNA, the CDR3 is TGTGCCACCAGCCCATGGGCCGGGACAGGGGGCACTGAAGCTTTCTTT.

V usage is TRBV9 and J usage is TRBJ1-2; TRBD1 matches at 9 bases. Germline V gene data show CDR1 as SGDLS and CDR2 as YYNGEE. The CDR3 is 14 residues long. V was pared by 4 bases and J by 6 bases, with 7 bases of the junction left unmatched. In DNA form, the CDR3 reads TGTGCCAGCAGCACCCGAGGGACAGGGAATGGCTACACCTTC. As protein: CASSTRGTGNGYTF.

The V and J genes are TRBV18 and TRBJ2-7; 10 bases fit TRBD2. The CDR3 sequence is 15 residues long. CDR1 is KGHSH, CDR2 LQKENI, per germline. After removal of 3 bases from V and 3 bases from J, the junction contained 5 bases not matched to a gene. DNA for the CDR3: TGTGCCAGCTCACCCACTAGCGGGATATTCTACGAGCAGTACTTC. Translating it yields CASSPTSGIFYEQYF.

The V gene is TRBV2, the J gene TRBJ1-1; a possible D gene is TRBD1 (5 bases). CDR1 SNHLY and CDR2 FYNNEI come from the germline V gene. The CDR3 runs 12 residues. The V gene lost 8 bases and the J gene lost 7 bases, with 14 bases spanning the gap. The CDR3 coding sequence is TGTGCCAGCGGCGCAGGGTTCGGTGAAGCTTTCTTT. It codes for CASGAGFGEAFF. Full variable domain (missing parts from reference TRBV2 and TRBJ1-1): EPEVTQTPSHQVTQMGQEVILRCVPISNHLYFYWYRQILGQKVEFLVSFYNNEISEKSEIFDDQFSVERPDGSNFTLKIRSTKLEDSAMYFCASGAGFGEAFFGQGTRLTVV.

The CDR3 here is CASKRGTSTDTQYF. The CDR3 nucleotides are TGTGCCAGCAAGCGGGGCACTAGCACAGATACGCAGTATTTT. The chain uses TRBV27 and TRBJ2-3; TRBD2 matches at 7 bases. The ends lost 7 bases at V and 0 bases at J; junction bases unmatched: 4. Germline V gene lookup returns CDR1 MNHEY and CDR2 SMNVEV (reference sequence). The CDR3 consists of 14 residues.

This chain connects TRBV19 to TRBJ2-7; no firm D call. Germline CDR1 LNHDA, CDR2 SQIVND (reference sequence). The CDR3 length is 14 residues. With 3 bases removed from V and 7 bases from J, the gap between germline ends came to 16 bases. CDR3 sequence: CASSMQALVGEQYF. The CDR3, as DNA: TGTGCCAGTAGTATGCAGGCCCTCGTTGGAGAGCAGTACTTC.

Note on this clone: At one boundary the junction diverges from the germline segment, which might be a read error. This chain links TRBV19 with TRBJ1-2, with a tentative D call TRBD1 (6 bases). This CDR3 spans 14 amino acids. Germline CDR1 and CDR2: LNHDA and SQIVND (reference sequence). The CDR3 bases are TGTGCCAGTACTGCAAACCGGGACACAGGGCAGTTCTCCTTC. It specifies CASTANRDTGQFSF.

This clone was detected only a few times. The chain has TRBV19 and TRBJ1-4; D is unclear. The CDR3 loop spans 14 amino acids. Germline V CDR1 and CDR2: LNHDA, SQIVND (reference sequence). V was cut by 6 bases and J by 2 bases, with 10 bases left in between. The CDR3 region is CASSRDWTNEKLFF. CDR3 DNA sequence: TGTGCCAGTAGCCGCGACTGGACTAATGAAAAACTGTTTTTT.

The CDR3 sequence: CASSKRDRYTGELFF. CDR3 in DNA: TGTGCCAGCAGTAAGCGGGACAGGTACACCGGGGAGCTGTTTTTT. The chain uses TRBV6-5 and TRBJ2-2, with a tentative D call TRBD1 (8 bases). V lost 5 bases, J lost 3 bases, and 13 bases lay in between. Germline CDR1 and CDR2: MNHEY and SVGAGI. The CDR3 length is 15 residues.

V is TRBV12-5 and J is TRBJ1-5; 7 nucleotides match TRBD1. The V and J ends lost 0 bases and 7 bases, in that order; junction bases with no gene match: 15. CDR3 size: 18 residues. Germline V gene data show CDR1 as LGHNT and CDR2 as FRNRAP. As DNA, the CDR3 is TGTGCTAGTGGTTTGGTACTGGAATTCCGACAGGGTCGACAGCCCCAGCATTTT. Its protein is CASGLVLEFRQGRQPQHF.

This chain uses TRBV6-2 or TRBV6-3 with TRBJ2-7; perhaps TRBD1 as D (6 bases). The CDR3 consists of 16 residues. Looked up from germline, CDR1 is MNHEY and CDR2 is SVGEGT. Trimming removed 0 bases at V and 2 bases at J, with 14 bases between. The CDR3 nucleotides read TGTGCCAGCAGTTACTCACGACAGGCGGCCACCTACGAGCAGTACTTC. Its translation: CASSYSRQAATYEQYF.

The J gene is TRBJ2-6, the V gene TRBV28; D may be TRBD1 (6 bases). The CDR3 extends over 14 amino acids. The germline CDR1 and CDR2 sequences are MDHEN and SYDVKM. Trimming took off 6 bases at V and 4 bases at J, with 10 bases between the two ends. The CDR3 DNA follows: TGTGCCAGCAGCACAGGGTACGGGGCCAACGTCCTGACTTTC. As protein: CASSTGYGANVLTF.

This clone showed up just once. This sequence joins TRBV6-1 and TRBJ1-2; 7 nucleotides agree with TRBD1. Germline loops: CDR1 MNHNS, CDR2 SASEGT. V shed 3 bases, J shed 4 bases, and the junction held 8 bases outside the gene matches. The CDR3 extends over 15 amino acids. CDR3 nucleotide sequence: TGTGCCAGCAGTGAGCCCACACAGGGGACCTATGGCTACACCTTC. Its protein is CASSEPTQGTYGYTF.

CDR3 bases: TGCGCCAGTTGTTTAGCGGGAGAAAGGGAGACCCAGTACTTC. Translated: CASCLAGERETQYF. The J gene is TRBJ2-5, the V gene TRBV5-1, with TRBD2 identical over 9 bases. Germline trimming cut 8 bases from V and 5 bases from J; bases unmatched to any gene: 10. The germline CDR1 and CDR2 sequences are SGHRS and YFSETQ. CDR3 size: 14 residues.

The CDR3 region is CASSVAPDNGSPLHF. The CDR3 DNA reads as TGTGCCAGCAGCGTAGCCCCGGACAATGGTTCACCCCTCCACTTT. The J gene is TRBJ1-6, the V gene TRBV9, with D tentatively TRBD1 (5 bases). Germline assignment: CDR1 SGDLS and CDR2 YYNGEE. The CDR3 runs to 15 residues. Between the trimmed V and J ends, which lost 0 bases and 9 bases, there was a span of 13 bases.

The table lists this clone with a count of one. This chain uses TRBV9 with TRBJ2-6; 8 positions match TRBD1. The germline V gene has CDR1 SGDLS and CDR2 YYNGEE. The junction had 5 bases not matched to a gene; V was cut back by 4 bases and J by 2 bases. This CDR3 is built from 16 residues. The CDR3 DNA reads TGTGCCAGCAGCCTGACAGGGGAGGCTGGGGCCAACGTCCTGACTTTC. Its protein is CASSLTGEAGANVLTF.

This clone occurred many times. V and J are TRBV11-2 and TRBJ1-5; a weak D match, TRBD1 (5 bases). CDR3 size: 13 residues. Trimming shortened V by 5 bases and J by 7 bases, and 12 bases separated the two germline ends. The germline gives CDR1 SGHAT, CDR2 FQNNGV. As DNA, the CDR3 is TGTGCCAGCAGCCGGGGGAAGGAGCAGCCCCAGCATTTT. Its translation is CASSRGKEQPQHF.

The DNA for the CDR3 is TGTGCCAGCAGTGAAGAGGGGCGCGGCCAAGAGACCCAGTACTTC. Translating it yields CASSEEGRGQETQYF. The chain uses TRBV2 and TRBJ2-5, with D maybe TRBD1 (5 bases). The CDR3 is 15 amino acids. The germline V gene has CDR1 SNHLY and CDR2 FYNNEI. V dropped 1 base and J dropped 1 base, with 10 bases sitting between them.

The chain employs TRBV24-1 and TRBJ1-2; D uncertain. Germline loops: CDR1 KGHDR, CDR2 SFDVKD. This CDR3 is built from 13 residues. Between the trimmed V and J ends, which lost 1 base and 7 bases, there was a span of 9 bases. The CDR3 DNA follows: TGTGCCACCAGTGATTTCTCCGGGAGTGGCTACACCTTC. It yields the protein CATSDFSGSGYTF.

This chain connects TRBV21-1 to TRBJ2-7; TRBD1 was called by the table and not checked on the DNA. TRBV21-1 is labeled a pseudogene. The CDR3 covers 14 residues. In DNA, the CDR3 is TGTGCCAGCAGCAAAAATGAAGGGGGCCACGAGCAGTACGTC. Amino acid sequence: CASSKNEGGHEQYV.

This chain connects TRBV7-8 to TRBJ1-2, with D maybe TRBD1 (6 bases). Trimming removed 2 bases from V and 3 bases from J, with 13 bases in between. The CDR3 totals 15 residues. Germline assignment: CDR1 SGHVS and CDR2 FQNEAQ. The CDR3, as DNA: TGTGCCAGCAGCTTATACCTGGGGGCCGACTATGGCTACACCTTC. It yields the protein CASSLYLGADYGYTF.

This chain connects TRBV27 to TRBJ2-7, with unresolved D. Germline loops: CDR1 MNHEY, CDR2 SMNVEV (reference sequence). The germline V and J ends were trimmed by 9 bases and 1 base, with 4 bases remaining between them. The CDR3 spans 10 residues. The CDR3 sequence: CASLSYEQYF. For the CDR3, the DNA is TGTGCCAGTCTTTCCTACGAGCAGTACTTC.

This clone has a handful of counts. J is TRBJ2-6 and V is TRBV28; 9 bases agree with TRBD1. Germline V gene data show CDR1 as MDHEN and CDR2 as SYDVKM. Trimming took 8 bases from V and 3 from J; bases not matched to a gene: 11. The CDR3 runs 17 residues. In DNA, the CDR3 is TGTGCCAGCGAGGGACAGGGCGGGATTTTTGGGGCCAACGTCCTGACTTTC. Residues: CASEGQGGIFGANVLTF.

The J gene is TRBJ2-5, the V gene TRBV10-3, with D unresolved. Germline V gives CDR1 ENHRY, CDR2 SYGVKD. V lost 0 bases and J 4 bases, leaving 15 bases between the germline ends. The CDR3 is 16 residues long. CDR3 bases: TGTGCCATCAGTGAGTCGTGGCCGGGTGCGGCAGAGACCCAGTACTTC. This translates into CAISESWPGAAETQYF.

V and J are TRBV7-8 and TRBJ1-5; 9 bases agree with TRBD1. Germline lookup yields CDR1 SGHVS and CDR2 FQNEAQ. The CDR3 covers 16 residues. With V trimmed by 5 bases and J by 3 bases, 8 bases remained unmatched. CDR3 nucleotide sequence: TGTGCCAGCAGCCCCACAGGGGGCAGCGACAATCAGCCCCAGCATTTT. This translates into CASSPTGGSDNQPQHF. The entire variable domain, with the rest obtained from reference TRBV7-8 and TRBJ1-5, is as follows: GAGVSQSPRYKVAKRGQDVALRCDPISGHVSLFWYQQALGQGPEFLTYFQNEAQLDKSGLPSDRFFAERPEGSVSTLKIQRTQQEDSAVYLCASSPTGGSDNQPQHFGDGTRLSIL.